The 29 T cell receptor beta chains below all came from one sample that was sequenced in a study of early T cells in non-severe SARS-CoV-2 infection. TCRdb passed the 5' RACE reads through MiXCR, listing each CDR3 protein once. Of about 72,000 distinct CDR3 sequences in the sample, around 10% were seen once. The material sequenced was whole blood, taken at baseline. These receptors originate from an adult who was a healthcare worker with PCR-confirmed SARS-CoV-2 infection or an uninfected control (not recorded which).

In this sample, this clonotype turned up many times. This chain joins TRBV27 and TRBJ2-5; TRBD1 matches 11 bases. This CDR3 comprises 16 residues. Germline V gene lookup returns CDR1 MNHEY and CDR2 SMNVEV (reference sequence). The trim removed 6 bases at V and 5 bases at J, leaving 11 bases unmatched. This CDR3 is CASSRIRDRGVETQYF. DNA for the CDR3: TGTGCCAGCAGCCGTATCCGGGACAGGGGGGTGGAGACCCAGTACTTC.

V is TRBV3-2 and J is TRBJ2-7; no check of the table's D call, TRBD1, against the DNA was made. TRBV3-2 is assigned pseudogene status. This CDR3 spans 14 amino acids. This CDR3 reads CASSLWTGSYEQYF. The CDR3, as DNA: TGTGCCAGCAGCCTCTGGACAGGGTCCTACGAGCAGTACTTC.

This clonotype was observed at least ten times. V and J are TRBV18 and TRBJ1-1; TRBD1 matches at 7 bases. The V and J ends lost 3 bases and 11 bases, in that order; junction bases with no gene match: 9. The CDR3 has 13 residues. Germline CDR1 is KGHSH and CDR2 is LQKENI. The CDR3 DNA follows: TGTGCCAGCTCACCGGACCAACAGGGGACGGCTTTCTTT. It encodes CASSPDQQGTAFF.

This clonotype was seen repeatedly, ten times or more. The chain combines TRBV3-1 with TRBJ2-2; D uncertain. The CDR3 is 13 residues long. The germline V and J ends were trimmed by 4 bases and 4 bases, with 7 bases remaining between them. Germline CDR1 and CDR2: LGHDT and YNNKEL (reference sequence). The CDR3 here is CASSPDGTGELFF. Written as DNA, the CDR3 is TGTGCCAGCAGCCCCGACGGCACCGGGGAGCTGTTTTTT.

Only a few counts were recorded for this clonotype. The chain recombines TRBV12-3 or TRBV12-4 with TRBJ2-7; 9 nucleotides line up with TRBD1. J gave up 0 bases and V 5 bases, and 5 bases lay outside the gene matches. This CDR3 is built from 15 residues. The CDR3 sequence is CASSQPGQGSYEQYF. Written as DNA, the CDR3 is TGTGCCAGCAGTCAACCGGGACAGGGCTCCTACGAGCAGTACTTC.

This clonotype has more than one count but fewer than ten. The chain carries TRBV20-1 and TRBJ2-1, with 7 bases aligning to TRBD2. Looked up from germline, CDR1 is DFQATT and CDR2 is SNEGSKA (reference sequence). After removal of 4 bases from V and 10 bases from J, the junction contained 13 bases not matched to a gene. The CDR3 extends over 14 amino acids. The CDR3 bases are TGCAGTGCTAAAGCTAGCGGCTATCTCGAGGAGCAGTTCTTC. Its translation: CSAKASGYLEEQFF.

This clonotype appeared many times. The chain has TRBV7-9 and TRBJ1-5; D gene ambiguous. Germline CDR1 is SEHNR and CDR2 is FQNEAQ (reference sequence). The CDR3 covers 16 residues. V lost 1 base, J lost 6 bases, and 16 bases lay in between. CDR3 loop: CASSLGTPARVQPQHF. The CDR3 nucleotides are TGTGCCAGCAGCTTAGGGACCCCTGCGAGGGTTCAGCCCCAGCATTTT. Filled out from reference TRBV7-9 and TRBJ1-5, the complete variable domain reads DTGVSQNPRHKITKRGQNVTFRCDPISEHNRLYWYRQTLGQGPEFLTYFQNEAQLEKSRLLSDRFSAERPKGSFSTLEIQRTEQGDSAMYLCASSLGTPARVQPQHFGDGTRLSIL.

This clonotype was detected a few times. The chain recombines TRBV11-2 with TRBJ2-7; 14 nucleotides agree with TRBD2. This CDR3 contains 15 residues. V was pared by 4 bases and J by 6 bases, with 5 bases of the junction left unmatched. Germline lookup yields CDR1 SGHAT and CDR2 FQNNGV. The CDR3 DNA is TGTGCCAGCAGCTCCAGACTAGCGGGGGGGAGCGAGCAGTACTTC. As protein: CASSSRLAGGSEQYF. Full variable domain (missing parts from reference TRBV11-2 and TRBJ2-7): EAGVAQSPRYKIIEKRQSVAFWCNPISGHATLYWYQQILGQGPKLLIQFQNNGVVDDSQLPKDRFSAERLKGVDSTLKIQPAKLEDSAVYLCASSSRLAGGSEQYFGPGTRLTVT.

The CDR3 DNA sequence: TGTGCCAGCAGCCTTTATAGTAACACTGAAGCTTTCTTT. Amino acids: CASSLYSNTEAFF. J is TRBJ1-1 and V is TRBV7-2; no definite D call. Per germline, CDR1 SGHTA and CDR2 FQGNSA. V was trimmed by 5 bases and J by 2 bases, leaving 9 bases between them. The CDR3 extends over 13 amino acids.

J is TRBJ2-3 and V is TRBV7-6, with 13 bases matching TRBD2. J gave up 0 bases and V 1 base, and 4 bases lay outside the gene matches. Germline V gives CDR1 SGHVS, CDR2 FNYEAQ. The CDR3 runs to 18 residues. CDR3: CASSLGLAGGASTDTQYF. CDR3 bases: TGTGCCAGCAGCTTAGGACTAGCGGGGGGAGCTAGCACAGATACGCAGTATTTT.

This clonotype was recorded many times. The CDR3 DNA reads as TGCGCCAGCAGCGTCGTGACTAGTAGGTCCTACAATGAGCAGTTCTTC. Its protein product is CASSVVTSRSYNEQFF. This chain connects TRBV5-1 to TRBJ2-1; maybe TRBD2 (6 bases). CDR3 length: 16 residues. Germline V lookup: CDR1 SGHRS, CDR2 YFSETQ. V was trimmed by 4 bases and J by 1 base, leaving 15 bases between them.

This clonotype showed up many times. V is TRBV5-4 and J is TRBJ1-3; D not resolved. The CDR3 contains 16 residues. CDR1 is SGHNT, CDR2 YYREEE, per germline (reference sequence). V dropped 2 bases and J dropped 0 bases, with 12 bases sitting between them. The CDR3 reads CASSFRPSRSGNTIYF. CDR3 nucleotide sequence: TGTGCCAGCAGCTTCCGCCCGAGTCGCTCTGGAAACACCATATATTTT.

This clonotype was detected ten times or more. This chain links TRBV6-1 with TRBJ1-1; D might be TRBD1 (5 bases). Trimming shortened V by 6 bases and J by 6 bases, and 17 bases separated the two germline ends. There are 14 residues in the CDR3. The germline V gene has CDR1 MNHNS and CDR2 SASEGT. The CDR3 bases are TGTGCCAGCAGCAGTGACAGCCTTGTGGCTGAAGCTTTCTTT. It encodes CASSSDSLVAEAFF.

This clonotype was seen repeatedly, ten times or more. This rearrangement joins TRBV11-3 to TRBJ2-7; 7 bases fit TRBD1. Germline values: CDR1 SGHNT, CDR2 YENEEA. J gave up 3 bases and V 4 bases, and 3 bases lay outside the gene matches. The CDR3 totals 13 residues. CDR3 loop: CASSSGDSYEQYF. The CDR3 DNA reads as TGTGCCAGCAGCTCCGGGGACAGCTACGAGCAGTACTTC.

This clonotype occurred many times. The chain links TRBV7-3 to TRBJ2-3; D ambiguous. This CDR3 contains 14 residues. CDR1 SGHTA and CDR2 FQGTGA come from the germline V gene. With 2 bases removed from V and 3 bases from J, the gap between germline ends came to 9 bases. CDR3 nucleotide sequence: TGTGCCAGCAGCTTAGCGGTGGGGACAGATACGCAGTATTTT. Translation gives CASSLAVGTDTQYF. Full variable domain (remainder filled in from reference TRBV7-3 and TRBJ2-3): GAGVSQTPSNKVTEKGKYVELRCDPISGHTALYWYRQSLGQGPEFLIYFQGTGAADDSGLPNDRFFAVRPEGSVSTLKIQRTERGDSAVYLCASSLAVGTDTQYFGPGTRLTVL.

For the CDR3, the DNA is TGCAGTGGGGGCAGAGGGGGCAATCAGCCCCAGCATTTT. Amino acids: CSGGRGGNQPQHF. The chain joins TRBV20-1 to TRBJ1-5, with D maybe TRBD1 (5 bases). Trimming cost V 7 bases and J 2 bases, with 12 bases left between them. CDR3 size: 13 residues. Germline-derived CDR1 and CDR2 are DFQATT and SNEGSKA (reference sequence).

This clonotype was counted between two and nine times. This chain joins TRBV20-1 and TRBJ2-3; TRBD2 aligns across 9 bases. V lost 0 bases to trimming and J lost 5 bases; unmatched junction nucleotides: 12. Germline CDR1 DFQATT, CDR2 SNEGSKA (reference sequence). The CDR3 length is 17 residues. The CDR3 DNA follows: TGCAGTGCTAGAGAGAGTCCAGCGGGGGGTTTCGGAGATACGCAGTATTTT. Translation gives CSARESPAGGFGDTQYF.

This clonotype was seen a few times. The chain links TRBV27 to TRBJ2-2; TRBD2 matches at 15 bases. There are 16 residues in the CDR3. Looked up from germline, CDR1 is MNHEY and CDR2 is SMNVEV (reference sequence). With 7 bases clipped from V and 7 bases from J, the junction kept 7 bases outside the gene matches. CDR3 region: CASKGLAGGLSGELFF. In DNA, the CDR3 is TGTGCCAGCAAAGGACTAGCGGGGGGGCTGAGCGGGGAGCTGTTTTTT.

The table lists this clonotype with many counts. J is TRBJ1-5 and V is TRBV7-6; tentatively, D is TRBD1 (6 bases). Per the germline V gene, CDR1 is SGHVS and CDR2 is FNYEAQ. This CDR3 region has 12 residues. The V end was cut by 5 bases, the J end by 7 bases, with 9 bases between. The CDR3 region has the DNA TGTGCCAGCAGCCAAAGGGGGCAGCCCCAGCATTTT. Its protein is CASSQRGQPQHF.

The chain recombines TRBV6-2 or TRBV6-3 with TRBJ2-2; 9 bases align to TRBD2. J lost 3 bases, V lost 9 bases, and 11 bases had no gene match. There are 16 residues in the CDR3. Germline CDR1 reads MNHEY; CDR2 reads SVGEGT. CDR3 residues: CASSSGVVGDTGELFF. CDR3 nucleotides: TGTGCCAGTTCTAGCGGGGTAGTAGGCGACACCGGGGAGCTGTTTTTT.

This clonotype showed up many times. The chain employs TRBV28 and TRBJ1-6, with 7 bases aligning to TRBD1. Germline-derived CDR1 and CDR2 are MDHEN and SYDVKM. J was trimmed by 2 bases and V by 5 bases; bases with no gene match: 3. The CDR3 loop spans 15 amino acids. The CDR3 bases are TGTGCCAGCAGTGTGACAGGGACCTATAATTCACCCCTCCACTTT. Encoded protein: CASSVTGTYNSPLHF.

The rearrangement links TRBV6-6 to TRBJ2-5; D could derive from TRBD1 or TRBD2 (5 bases each). The CDR3 length is 13 residues. V was pared by 8 bases and J by 1 base, with 11 bases between. CDR1 and CDR2 from the germline V gene are MNHNY and SVGAGI (reference sequence). This chain's CDR3 is CASAGTAQETQYF. CDR3 nucleotides: TGTGCCAGCGCTGGGACGGCCCAAGAGACCCAGTACTTC.

This clonotype was observed a handful of times. The chain has TRBV5-6 and TRBJ2-7, with D unclear. The germline V gene has CDR1 SGHDT and CDR2 YYEEEE. The CDR3 spans 13 residues. With 5 bases removed from V and 4 bases from J, the gap between germline ends came to 13 bases. The CDR3 DNA reads as TGTGCCAGCAGTCCGGTGGGGTTTTACGAGCAGTACTTC. This sequence encodes CASSPVGFYEQYF.

The chain recombines TRBV29-1 with TRBJ2-5; 12 bases are shared with TRBD2. V gave up 4 bases and J gave up 1 base; unmatched junction bases: 1. Germline-derived CDR1 and CDR2 are SQVTM and ANQGSEA. The CDR3 sequence is 14 residues long. The CDR3 sequence: CSVGTSGAQETQYF. CDR3 DNA sequence: TGCAGCGTTGGGACTAGCGGGGCCCAAGAGACCCAGTACTTC.

This clonotype showed up just a few times. The chain recombines TRBV7-2 with TRBJ2-3, with TRBD2 as a possible D gene (5 bases). Trimming shortened V by 4 bases and J by 3 bases, and 11 bases separated the two germline ends. This CDR3 contains 14 residues. Germline CDR1 SGHTA, CDR2 FQGNSA. The CDR3 sequence: CASSSGVATDTQYF. The DNA of the CDR3 is TGTGCCAGCAGCTCCGGGGTCGCAACAGATACGCAGTATTTT. The whole variable domain, remainder taken from reference TRBV7-2 and TRBJ2-3, is GAGVSQSPSNKVTEKGKDVELRCDPISGHTALYWYRQSLGQGLEFLIYFQGNSAPDKSGLPSDRFSAERTGGSVSTLTIQRTQQEDSAVYLCASSSGVATDTQYFGPGTRLTVL.

This clonotype appeared many times. The chain joins TRBV24-1 to TRBJ2-3, with D possibly TRBD2 on 6 matching bases. The CDR3 runs to 16 residues. Germline V gene lookup returns CDR1 KGHDR and CDR2 SFDVKD. The ends were cut back, 4 bases at V and 0 bases at J, with 13 bases in the middle. CDR3 in DNA: TGTGCCACCAGTGACTCCAGCGGGTCTAGCACAGATACGCAGTATTTT. This encodes CATSDSSGSSTDTQYF.

This clonotype has only a few counts. The rearrangement joins TRBV13 to TRBJ1-2; 8 positions match TRBD1. There are 15 residues in the CDR3. CDR1 is PRHDT, CDR2 FYEKMQ, per germline (reference sequence). The V segment lost 5 bases and the J segment 3 bases; nucleotides outside the gene matches: 8. CDR3 DNA sequence: TGTGCCAGCAGCAACAGGGGGACAGGATACTATGGCTACACCTTC. Translation gives CASSNRGTGYYGYTF.

This clonotype was picked up many times. The CDR3 protein is CASSLNLAKGTDTQYF. In DNA form, the CDR3 reads TGTGCCAGCAGCCTCAACTTAGCCAAAGGCACAGATACGCAGTATTTT. The genes are TRBV14 and TRBJ2-3; D ambiguous. The CDR3 length is 16 residues. V was shortened by 4 bases and J by 1 base, with 15 bases between the two germline ends. Germline CDR1 is SGHDN and CDR2 is FVKESK.

This chain links TRBV15 with TRBJ2-7; 14 positions agree with TRBD2. The length of the CDR3 is 16 residues. Germline V gene sequence: CDR1 LNHNV, CDR2 YYDKDF (reference sequence). V shed 3 bases and J 3 bases; nucleotides not matched to a gene: 4. CDR3 in amino acids: CATSRTSGGVVYEQYF. CDR3 nucleotides: TGTGCCACCAGCAGGACTAGCGGGGGGGTGGTCTACGAGCAGTACTTC.